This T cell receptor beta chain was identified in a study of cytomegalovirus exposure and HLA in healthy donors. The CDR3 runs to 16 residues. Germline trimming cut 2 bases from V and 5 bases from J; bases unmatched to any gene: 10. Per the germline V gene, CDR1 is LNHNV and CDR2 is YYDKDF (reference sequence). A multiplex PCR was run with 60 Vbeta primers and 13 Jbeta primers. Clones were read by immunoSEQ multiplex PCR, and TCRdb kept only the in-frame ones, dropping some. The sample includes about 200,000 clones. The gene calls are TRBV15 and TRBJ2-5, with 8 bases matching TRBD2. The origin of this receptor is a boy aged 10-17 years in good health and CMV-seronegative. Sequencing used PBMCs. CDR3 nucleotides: TGTGCCACCAGCAGATCACTACCGGGACTAGGGGAGACCCAGTACTTC. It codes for CATSRSLPGLGETQYF.